This is a list of T cell receptor beta chains from one sample in a study of shared clonotypes between healthy human individuals. Assay used: immunoSEQ multiplex PCR; TCRdb lists only in-frame clones, some missing. The sample lists 760,000 or so clones, about 96% occurring once. Sample: naive CD8+ T cells sorted from blood. These receptor sequences come from a man aged 25 to 45 in good health. Each CDR3 is given without its conserved first and last residue. The order of the fields is J gene, V gene, CDR3 protein.

TRBJ2-2 TRBV28 ASSPALLGDYLGELF
TRBJ2-1 TRBV27 ASMGLDGEQF
TRBJ1-3 TRBV6-6 ASSPGTPHDTIY
TRBJ2-1 TRBV2 ASSASGTSGGEQF
TRBJ2-6 TRBV10-3 AISESRLQVSGANVLT
TRBJ2-2 TRBV18 ASSPGRVDITGELF
TRBJ2-3 TRBV18 ASSHRQGISTDTQY
TRBJ2-2 TRBV28 ASSLTGNELF
TRBJ2-5 TRBV5-1 ASSLQGGRETQY
TRBJ2-3 TRBV2 ASTPWSGAEDTQY
TRBJ1-5 TRBV6-5 ASSYSAPYSNQPQH
TRBJ1-2 TRBV30 AWIPVAVNYGYT
TRBJ2-7 TRBV4-1 ASSLIWDVSYEQY
TRBJ2-7 TRBV18 ASSPDTGRRSSYEQY
TRBJ2-5 TRBV7-8 ASSPRGRARVHPY
TRBJ2-1 TRBV18 ASSPLGSLAGHEQF
TRBJ2-1 TRBV9 ASRRGGEQF
TRBJ2-7 TRBV7-6 ASSLVMGSNEQY
TRBJ2-1 TRBV7-9 ASMGLAGVVSYNEQF
TRBJ2-7 TRBV6-5 ASSQAGRDYEQY
TRBJ1-2 TRBV29-1 SVEDKRPYGYT
TRBJ2-3 TRBV30 AWSVLREETDTQY
TRBJ1-5 TRBV6-1 ASSEFTGAYQPQH
TRBJ2-2 TRBV28 ASSSRQGGGELF
TRBJ2-7 TRBV5-1 ASSIREQY
TRBJ1-1 TRBV5-5 ASSSRDGNTEAF
TRBJ1-5 TRBV7-8 ASSLAGSQPQH
TRBJ2-7 TRBV6-5 ATLTPPYEQY
TRBJ2-3 TRBV11-2 ASSSPPRDRGLHTQY
TRBJ2-2 TRBV14 ASSLGTAAHTYTGELF
TRBJ2-3 TRBV5-1 ASSLGTTSTDTQY
TRBJ2-3 TRBV5-6 ASSLVSDTQY
TRBJ2-2 TRBV5-6 ASSLTSHTGELF
TRBJ1-1 TRBV15 ATTTGLAEAF
TRBJ1-1 TRBV5-5 ASSRDRQGSTTEAF
TRBJ2-2 TRBV5-5 ASSFTYTGELF
TRBJ1-4 TRBV29-1 SVEHDTGEKLF
TRBJ2-2 TRBV7-2 ASKGAGLNTGELF
TRBJ2-1 TRBV11-3 ASSLDLAGGINEQF
TRBJ2-7 TRBV6-5 ASRTGAAYEQY
TRBJ2-2 TRBV6-1 ASTRTGGIAGELF
TRBJ2-7 TRBV27 ASSFGLAVEYEQY
TRBJ2-7 TRBV7-9 ASSLGGLSYEQY
TRBJ2-5 TRBV6-5 ASSWTSGMFQTQY
TRBJ2-7 TRBV6-6 ASSYHGRTYEQY
TRBJ1-3 TRBV10-3 AISERGRASGNTIY
TRBJ1-3 TRBV2 ASIIRDRGHSGNTIY
TRBJ2-7 TRBV30 ACSWSGLAGVEQY
TRBJ1-1 TRBV27 ASSLNPGQGGTEAF
TRBJ2-5 TRBV29-1 SVNRLEEEETQY
TRBJ2-7 TRBV5-5 ASSLVGGAEQY
TRBJ1-5 TRBV28 ASSLLGVTNQPQH
TRBJ2-7 TRBV5-6 ASSTDRSYEQY
TRBJ2-1 TRBV7-9 ASSLDRGFSHEQF
TRBJ1-2 TRBV9 ASSAYSTYGYT